This T cell receptor (beta chain) is drawn from a study of spatial heterogeneity in lung cancer. The CDR3 is made up of 14 amino acids. The V end lost 2 bases, the J end lost 5 bases, and 10 bases lay between the germline ends. CDR1 is SGHTA and CDR2 is FQGNSA in the germline V gene. The sample holds many counts of this clonotype. Time point specified: sample taken at primary tumor resection. Every TCR cDNA molecule bore a unique molecular identifier. TCRdb reanalysed the 5' RACE reads using MiXCR and keeps one entry per CDR3 protein. Counted here are about 38,000 distinct CDR3 sequences, 6.5% to 9% occurring once; the ten biggest clones make up over 25%.

The V call is TRBV7-2, the J call TRBJ1-3; D is undetermined. The specimen comprised PBMCs, sampled at surgery. This clonotype was sampled from a male donor with early-stage non-small cell lung cancer. The chain's CDR3 is CASSLNWRRNTIYF. The CDR3 DNA reads TGTGCCAGCAGCTTAAACTGGAGAAGAAACACCATATATTTT.